The 15 T cell receptor beta chains in this list originate from one sample, sequenced in a study of CD8 T cells in ankylosing spondylitis. Study-wide results and caveats: Among TCR beta sequences, a motif of fewer than 10 highly homologous variants appeared characteristic of ankylosing spondylitis blood.

TCRdb independently ran MiXCR on the 5' RACE reads; one entry per CDR3 protein. The table records 200,000 to 250,000 distinct CDR3 sequences, roughly 18% of them present only once. Which antigens these TCRs recognize remains unknown. Sequencing was performed on blood, either unsorted or a sorted T cell fraction (not recorded which). These receptors were collected from a male donor with ankylosing spondylitis.

This clonotype has a count of ten or more. V is TRBV29-1 and J is TRBJ2-7, with TRBD1 as a possible D gene (6 bases). Trimming left V 6 bases short and J 0 bases short, with 12 bases between. The CDR3 consists of 13 residues. CDR1 and CDR2 (germline): SQVTM, ANQGSEA. DNA of the CDR3: TGCAGCGTGGGTGACAGGACCTCCTACGAGCAGTACTTC. This gives the protein CSVGDRTSYEQYF.

The chain employs TRBV12-3 or TRBV12-4 and TRBJ2-2, with 11 nucleotides matching TRBD1. The ends lost 6 bases at V and 3 bases at J; junction bases unmatched: 3. The CDR3 consists of 15 residues. The CDR3 DNA follows: TGTGCCAGCAGCTCGGGACAGGGGGACACCGGGGAGCTGTTTTTT. Its protein is CASSSGQGDTGELFF.

This sequence joins TRBV6-1 and TRBJ1-2; D call uncertain. The CDR3 runs to 13 residues. Germline-derived CDR1 and CDR2 are MNHNS and SASEGT. The germline V and J ends were trimmed by 6 bases and 0 bases, with 8 bases remaining between them. In DNA, the CDR3 is TGTGCCAGCAGCCTCACCGCTAACTATGGCTACACCTTC. It encodes CASSLTANYGYTF.

The sample holds many counts of this clonotype. This chain uses TRBV29-1 with TRBJ2-1; D might be TRBD1 (6 bases). CDR1 SQVTM and CDR2 ANQGSEA come from the germline V gene. The CDR3 length is 15 residues. Deletions cut 1 base from V and 10 bases from J, with 20 bases between. CDR3 amino acids: CSVEVLGQPSGEQFF. The CDR3 nucleotides read TGCAGCGTTGAAGTTCTAGGACAGCCCTCCGGGGAGCAGTTCTTC.

V is TRBV30 and J is TRBJ2-2; no clear D. CDR1 and CDR2 from the germline V gene are GTSNPN and SVGIG (reference sequence). V gave up 4 bases and J gave up 3 bases, with 12 bases separating them. CDR3 length: 14 amino acids. In DNA form, the CDR3 reads TGTGCCTGGAAGAGACCTAGAGACACCGGGGAGCTGTTTTTT. It yields the protein CAWKRPRDTGELFF.

This clonotype came up a few times. The chain joins TRBV6-2 or TRBV6-3 to TRBJ2-2; 9 positions match TRBD2. Germline CDR1 reads MNHEY; CDR2 reads SVGEGT. J gave up 3 bases and V 5 bases, and 7 bases lay outside the gene matches. The CDR3 is 16 amino acids. The CDR3 loop reads CASSRGLASDTGELFF. The DNA of the CDR3 is TGTGCCAGCAGTCGCGGACTAGCGAGCGACACCGGGGAGCTGTTTTTT.

This clonotype was detected only a few times. The DNA of the CDR3 is TGCGCCAGCAGCCAAGATACAGGGGGCCTCGGAGGCTACACCTTC. Translated, it gives CASSQDTGGLGGYTF. The rearrangement joins TRBV4-3 to TRBJ1-2; 9 bases agree with TRBD1. The J segment lost 8 bases and the V segment lost 0 bases, leaving 7 bases of the junction unmatched. The CDR3 extends over 15 amino acids. Germline lookup yields CDR1 LGHNA and CDR2 YSLEER.

V and J are TRBV29-1 and TRBJ2-7, with 7 bases identical to TRBD1. V gave up 7 bases and J gave up 0 bases; unmatched junction bases: 6. This CDR3 has 13 amino acids. Germline V gene sequence: CDR1 SQVTM, CDR2 ANQGSEA. CDR3 nucleotide sequence: TGCAGCGCCGTGGGACAGCCCTCCTACGAGCAGTACTTC. It translates to CSAVGQPSYEQYF.

The chain joins TRBV3-1 to TRBJ2-5, with a possible D match to TRBD1 (6 bases). The CDR3 consists of 16 residues. Germline CDR1 is LGHDT and CDR2 is YNNKEL (reference sequence). V dropped 4 bases and J dropped 5 bases, with 20 bases sitting between them. The DNA of the CDR3 is TGTGCCAGCAGCCCCGCCCCAGGACAGTTATGGGAGACCCAGTACTTC. Encoded protein: CASSPAPGQLWETQYF.

The chain has TRBV2 and TRBJ1-6, with 8 bases that match TRBD1. The CDR3 runs to 14 residues. V shed 5 bases, J shed 8 bases, and the junction held 5 bases outside the gene matches. Germline V gene sequence: CDR1 SNHLY, CDR2 FYNNEI. In nucleotides, the CDR3 is TGTGCCAGCAGTAAGACAGGGGATGATTCACCCCTCCACTTT. It is translated as CASSKTGDDSPLHF.

The J gene is TRBJ2-7, the V gene TRBV20-1; D ambiguous. Germline V CDR1 and CDR2: DFQATT, SNEGSKA (reference sequence). V was shortened by 6 bases and J by 3 bases, with 12 bases between the two germline ends. The CDR3 has 12 residues. The CDR3 reads CSAPIRDYEQYF. The CDR3 bases are TGCAGTGCCCCGATAAGAGACTACGAGCAGTACTTC.

This clonotype was seen a handful of times. This rearrangement joins TRBV6-1 to TRBJ2-5, with D possibly matching TRBD2 (6 bases). This CDR3 spans 15 amino acids. CDR1 is MNHNS and CDR2 is SASEGT in the germline V gene. V was cut by 8 bases and J by 2 bases, with 18 bases left in between. CDR3 amino acids: CASWTPGTHQETQYF. The CDR3 region has the DNA TGTGCCAGCTGGACCCCCGGGACTCATCAAGAGACCCAGTACTTC.

The CDR3 region has the DNA TGCAGTGCTAGAGATAGGGAGAGCTCCTACAATGAGCAGTTCTTC. Translated: CSARDRESSYNEQFF. This chain connects TRBV20-1 to TRBJ2-1; D is possibly TRBD2 (5 bases). Per germline, CDR1 DFQATT and CDR2 SNEGSKA (reference sequence). V was cut by 0 bases and J by 0 bases, with 9 bases left in between. CDR3 length equals 15 residues.

This chain connects TRBV7-8 to TRBJ2-3, with TRBD2 matching 7 bases. This CDR3 is 15 amino acids long. Germline V gives CDR1 SGHVS, CDR2 FQNEAQ. V shed 4 bases and J 4 bases; nucleotides not matched to a gene: 8. CDR3 nucleotide sequence: TGTGCCAGCAGCTCCTCCCACCGGGAGGCAGATACGCAGTATTTT. Its protein is CASSSSHREADTQYF.

This clonotype was detected a few times. At one end, the junction sequence differs from germline, possibly due to a read error. The chain is built from TRBV7-2 and TRBJ2-7; weak D call: TRBD1 (6 bases). The CDR3 contains 14 residues. Germline V CDR1 and CDR2: SGHTA, FQGNSA. CDR3 coding DNA: TGCGCCAGCAGCTTTACCGGGACACCCTACGAGCAGTACTTC. Its translation: CASSFTGTPYEQYF.